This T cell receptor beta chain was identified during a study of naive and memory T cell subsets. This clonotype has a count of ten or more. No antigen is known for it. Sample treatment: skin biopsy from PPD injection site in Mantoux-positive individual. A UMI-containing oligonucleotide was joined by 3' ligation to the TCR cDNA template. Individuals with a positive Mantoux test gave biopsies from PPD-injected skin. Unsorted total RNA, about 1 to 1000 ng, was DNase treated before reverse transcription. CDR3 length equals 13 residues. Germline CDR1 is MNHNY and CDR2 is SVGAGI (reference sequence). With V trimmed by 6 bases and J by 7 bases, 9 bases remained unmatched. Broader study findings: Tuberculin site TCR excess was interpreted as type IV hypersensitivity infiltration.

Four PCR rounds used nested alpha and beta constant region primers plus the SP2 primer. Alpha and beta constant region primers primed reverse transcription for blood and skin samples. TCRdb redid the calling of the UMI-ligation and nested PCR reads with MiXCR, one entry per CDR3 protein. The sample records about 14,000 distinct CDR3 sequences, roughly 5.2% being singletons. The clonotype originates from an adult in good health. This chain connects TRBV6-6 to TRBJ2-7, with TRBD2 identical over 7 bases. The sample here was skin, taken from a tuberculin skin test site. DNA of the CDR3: TGTGCCAGCAGCCTTTCCGGGGGGAGGGAGCAGTACTTC. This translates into CASSLSGGREQYF.